The 22 T cell receptor beta chains reported below all come from one sample, sequenced in a study of post-analysis software for immune sequencing data. Study-wide results and caveats: The five TRBV segments detected at higher frequency in patients than in controls included TRBV5-6, TRBV5-1 and TRBV20-1.

The library was made from cDNA and included unique molecular identifiers. MiXCR was run by TCRdb on the PCR reads, yielding one entry per CDR3 protein. The sample includes about 540,000 distinct CDR3 sequences, about a third of them seen just once. The antigens of these receptors remain unknown. Sequenced sample: blood. The receptors here all came from a girl between 2 and 17 years old with multiple sclerosis.

This chain uses TRBV29-1 with TRBJ2-1; TRBD2 matches at 14 bases. The germline gives CDR1 SQVTM, CDR2 ANQGSEA. V was clipped by 0 bases and J by 2 bases; unmatched bases: 6. The CDR3 consists of 18 residues. This CDR3 reads CSVEDPGLAGVPYNEQFF. As DNA, the CDR3 is TGCAGCGTTGAAGACCCGGGACTAGCGGGGGTACCCTACAATGAGCAGTTCTTC.

V usage is TRBV3-1 and J usage is TRBJ1-4; 9 positions agree with TRBD1. The germline V gene has CDR1 LGHDT and CDR2 YNNKEL (reference sequence). The CDR3 is made up of 17 amino acids. Trimming took 4 bases from V and 4 from J; bases not matched to a gene: 10. CDR3 protein: CASSPDRGNRDNEKLFF. The CDR3 nucleotides read TGTGCCAGCAGCCCGGACAGGGGAAATCGGGATAATGAAAAACTGTTTTTT.

This clonotype was recorded a few times. The V and J genes are TRBV5-1 and TRBJ2-5; a weak D match, TRBD1 (5 bases). The CDR3 sequence is 15 residues long. V was trimmed by 2 bases and J by 3 bases, leaving 14 bases between them. The germline V gene encodes CDR1 SGHRS and CDR2 YFSETQ. The CDR3 region has the DNA TGCGCCAGCAGCTTACAAGACAGAAGTAAAGAGACCCAGTACTTC. Translating it yields CASSLQDRSKETQYF.

As to this clonotype: A much larger clone sits a single nucleotide away, making a read error possible. The J gene is TRBJ2-3, the V gene TRBV11-2; 8 nucleotides line up with TRBD2. CDR3 size: 14 residues. Germline CDR1 is SGHAT and CDR2 is FQNNGV. CDR3 loop: CASSLAGTTDTQYF. The CDR3 DNA reads as TGTGCCAGCAGTTTAGCGGGGACCACAGATACGCAGTATTTT. The whole variable domain, filled in from reference TRBV11-2 and TRBJ2-3, reads EAGVAQSPRYKIIEKRQSVAFWCNPISGHATLYWYQQILGQGPKLLIQFQNNGVVDDSQLPKDRFSAERLKGVDSTLKIQPAKLEDSAVYLCASSLAGTTDTQYFGPGTRLTVL.

The chain has TRBV6-5 and TRBJ1-2, with D maybe TRBD1 (5 bases). This CDR3 is 12 amino acids long. The V gene lost 7 bases and the J gene lost 5 bases, with 11 bases spanning the gap. The germline gives CDR1 MNHEY, CDR2 SVGAGI. This CDR3 reads CASTEWGYGYTF. Written as DNA, the CDR3 is TGTGCCAGCACCGAATGGGGGTATGGCTACACCTTC.

The chain combines TRBV5-1 with TRBJ1-1; D is ambiguous. Germline CDR1 and CDR2: SGHRS and YFSETQ. CDR3 length: 12 residues. V shed 0 bases and J shed 9 bases, with 9 bases lying between them. The CDR3, as DNA: TGCGCCAGCAGCTTGGACGGTGATAAAGCTTTCTTT. This translates into CASSLDGDKAFF.

This clonotype was found many times. The chain couples TRBV6-5 to TRBJ2-1, with 10 bases matching TRBD2. There are 17 residues in the CDR3. V was pared by 0 bases and J by 3 bases, with 5 bases of the junction left unmatched. CDR1 and CDR2 (germline): MNHEY, SVGAGI. CDR3 sequence: CASSYSASGGDYNEQFF. DNA for the CDR3: TGTGCCAGCAGTTACTCGGCTAGCGGGGGTGACTACAATGAGCAGTTCTTC.

This chain joins TRBV7-9 and TRBJ1-4; 8 bases agree with TRBD1. The V gene end was trimmed by 5 bases and the J gene end by 6 bases; junction bases not matched to a gene: 11. The CDR3 consists of 16 residues. CDR1 is SEHNR, CDR2 FQNEAQ, per germline (reference sequence). The CDR3 DNA reads TGTGCCAGCAGCGCCTTACGGCAGGGGGCATATGAAAAACTGTTTTTT. Amino acids: CASSALRQGAYEKLFF.

This chain uses TRBV20-1 with TRBJ2-7; maybe TRBD2 (6 bases). Trimming left V 0 bases short and J 7 bases short, with 13 bases between. The CDR3 totals 13 residues. The germline V gene has CDR1 DFQATT and CDR2 SNEGSKA (reference sequence). CDR3 DNA sequence: TGCAGTGCTAGAGAAGCCGGGGGAAATGAGCAGTACTTC. Protein: CSAREAGGNEQYF.

This clonotype was picked up a small number of times. This chain connects TRBV27 to TRBJ1-6; D may be TRBD1 (5 bases). The CDR3 runs 12 residues. Between the trimmed V and J ends, which lost 9 bases and 10 bases, there was a span of 13 bases. CDR1 MNHEY and CDR2 SMNVEV come from the germline V gene (reference sequence). CDR3 sequence reads: CASAGGGSPLHF. The CDR3 DNA reads TGTGCCAGTGCGGGGGGGGGATCACCCCTCCACTTT.

This clonotype has more than one count but fewer than ten. This chain joins TRBV29-1 and TRBJ1-2, with unresolved D. The CDR3 sequence is 12 residues long. V was clipped by 6 bases and J by 4 bases, with 12 bases between them. Germline V CDR1 and CDR2: SQVTM, ANQGSEA. The CDR3 nucleotides are TGCAGCGTGGATAAGACGGTCTATGGCTACACCTTC. This sequence encodes CSVDKTVYGYTF.

This clonotype was seen a few times. The CDR3 here is CASTGDSSYEQYF. CDR3 sequence (DNA): TGTGCCAGCACCGGGGACAGCTCCTACGAGCAGTACTTC. The chain links TRBV9 to TRBJ2-7; 7 bases fit TRBD1. Trimming took 6 bases from V and 0 from J; bases not matched to a gene: 3. The CDR3 is 13 residues long. Germline CDR1 is SGDLS and CDR2 is YYNGEE.

The chain joins TRBV10-3 to TRBJ1-4; D is unclear. Deletions cut 6 bases from V and 0 bases from J, with 20 bases between. Germline CDR1 reads ENHRY; CDR2 reads SYGVKD. CDR3 length equals 18 residues. The CDR3 DNA is TGTGCCATCAGCCCGGTACGGGGTAGCTCAACAACTAATGAAAAACTGTTTTTT. Encoded protein: CAISPVRGSSTTNEKLFF.

In its sample, this clonotype was seen a few times. This rearrangement joins TRBV7-9 to TRBJ2-7, with 9 bases that match TRBD1. Germline CDR1 and CDR2: SEHNR and FQNEAQ (reference sequence). V lost 5 bases to trimming and J lost 2 bases; unmatched junction nucleotides: 4. The CDR3 extends over 14 amino acids. The CDR3 here is CASSATGGTYEQYF. DNA for the CDR3: TGTGCCAGCAGCGCGACAGGGGGTACCTACGAGCAGTACTTC. The variable domain in full, with the rest retrieved from reference TRBV7-9 and TRBJ2-7, is DTGVSQNPRHKITKRGQNVTFRCDPISEHNRLYWYRQTLGQGPEFLTYFQNEAQLEKSRLLSDRFSAERPKGSFSTLEIQRTEQGDSAMYLCASSATGGTYEQYFGPGTRLTVT.

This sequence joins TRBV13 and TRBJ2-7; tentatively, D is TRBD1 or TRBD2 (6 bases each). With 5 bases removed from V and 6 bases from J, the gap between germline ends came to 14 bases. Per germline, CDR1 PRHDT and CDR2 FYEKMQ (reference sequence). The CDR3 has 13 residues. As DNA, the CDR3 is TGTGCCAGCAGCCGAGGGGGGAGTGGCGAGCAGTACTTC. Protein: CASSRGGSGEQYF.

This clonotype turned up a few times. CDR3 nucleotides: TGCAGTGCTAGAGATCGCTTAGACGGTACTGGTCAGCCCCAGCATTTT. As protein: CSARDRLDGTGQPQHF. V and J are TRBV20-1 and TRBJ1-5; the D is unclear. Trimming shortened V by 0 bases and J by 6 bases, and 18 bases separated the two germline ends. This CDR3 spans 16 amino acids. The germline CDR1 and CDR2 sequences are DFQATT and SNEGSKA (reference sequence).

The rearrangement uses TRBV20-1 and TRBJ2-1; D is perhaps TRBD1 (6 bases). Trimming stripped 4 bases from V and 2 bases from J, with 12 bases between. CDR3 size: 14 residues. CDR1 and CDR2 (germline): DFQATT, SNEGSKA (reference sequence). The CDR3: CSATPRGPYNEQFF. CDR3 bases: TGCAGTGCTACTCCCAGGGGTCCCTACAATGAGCAGTTCTTC.

This clonotype has only one observation. One junction end does not reproduce the germline sequence, and a read error may be involved. The V and J genes are TRBV5-1 and TRBJ2-5, with 10 bases lining up with TRBD2. The CDR3 loop spans 16 amino acids. From germline, CDR1 is SGHRS and CDR2 YFSETQ. CDR3 in amino acids: CAGSFPAGGNQETQYF. DNA for the CDR3: TGCGCCGGCAGCTTCCCAGCGGGGGGGAACCAAGAGACCCAGTACTTC.

This chain links TRBV20-1 with TRBJ2-2; tentatively, D is TRBD1 (6 bases). Germline loops: CDR1 DFQATT, CDR2 SNEGSKA (reference sequence). V lost 6 bases to trimming and J lost 4 bases, with 15 bases between them. The CDR3 contains 14 residues. CDR3 loop: CSARGQSGTGELFF. The CDR3 bases are TGCAGTGCCCGCGGACAGTCCGGCACCGGGGAGCTGTTTTTT.

This clonotype was counted at least ten times. This chain's CDR3 is CASSDGKSVPDTQYF. Here the CDR3 DNA reads TGTGCCAGCAGCGATGGGAAGTCTGTTCCAGATACGCAGTATTTT. The chain combines TRBV7-2 with TRBJ2-3; D gene unclear. Deletions cut 5 bases from V and 4 bases from J, with 16 bases between. The CDR3 runs 15 residues. Germline lookup yields CDR1 SGHTA and CDR2 FQGNSA. Complete variable domain (other parts from reference TRBV7-2 and TRBJ2-3): GAGVSQSPSNKVTEKGKDVELRCDPISGHTALYWYRQSLGQGLEFLIYFQGNSAPDKSGLPSDRFSAERTGGSVSTLTIQRTQQEDSAVYLCASSDGKSVPDTQYFGPGTRLTVL.

This chain joins TRBV20-1 and TRBJ2-3, with D uncertain. V was cut by 0 bases and J by 0 bases, with 13 bases left in between. This CDR3 comprises 16 residues. Germline CDR1 reads DFQATT; CDR2 reads SNEGSKA (reference sequence). DNA of the CDR3: TGCAGTGCTAGAGATGCGTCTTTAATTAGCACAGATACGCAGTATTTT. It yields the protein CSARDASLISTDTQYF.

The chain combines TRBV5-1 with TRBJ2-3; D might be TRBD1 (5 bases). The ends were cut back, 2 bases at V and 2 bases at J, with 12 bases in the middle. The germline V gene encodes CDR1 SGHRS and CDR2 YFSETQ. This CDR3 has 15 amino acids. The DNA for the CDR3 is TGCGCCAGCAGCTTAATAGGGGCGCACACAGATACGCAGTATTTT. Its protein is CASSLIGAHTDTQYF.